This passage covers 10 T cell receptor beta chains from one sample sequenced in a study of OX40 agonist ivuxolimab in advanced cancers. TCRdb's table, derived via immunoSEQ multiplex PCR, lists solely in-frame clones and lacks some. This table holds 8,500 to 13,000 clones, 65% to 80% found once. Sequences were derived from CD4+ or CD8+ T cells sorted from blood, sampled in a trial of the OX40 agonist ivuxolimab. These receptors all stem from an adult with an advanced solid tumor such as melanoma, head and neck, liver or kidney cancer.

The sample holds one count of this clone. The CDR3: CAWLGQGSEAFF. The CDR3 DNA sequence: TGTGCCTGGTTGGGACAGGGCTCTGAAGCTTTCTTT. The chain is built from TRBV30 and TRBJ1-1, with TRBD1 matching 9 bases. The CDR3 contains 12 residues. Germline V gene sequence: CDR1 GTSNPN, CDR2 SVGIG (reference sequence). The V and J ends lost 5 bases and 6 bases, in that order; junction bases with no gene match: 4.

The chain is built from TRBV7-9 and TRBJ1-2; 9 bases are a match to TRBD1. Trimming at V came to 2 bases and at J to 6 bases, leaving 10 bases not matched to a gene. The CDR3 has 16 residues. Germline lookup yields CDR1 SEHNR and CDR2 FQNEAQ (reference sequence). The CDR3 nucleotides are TGTGCCAGCAGCTTACCCCCCGGGACAGGGCCCGATGGCTACACCTTC. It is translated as CASSLPPGTGPDGYTF. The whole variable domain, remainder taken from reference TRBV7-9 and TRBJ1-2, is DTGVSQNPRHKITKRGQNVTFRCDPISEHNRLYWYRQTLGQGPEFLTYFQNEAQLEKSRLLSDRFSAERPKGSFSTLEIQRTEQGDSAMYLCASSLPPGTGPDGYTFGSGTRLTVV.

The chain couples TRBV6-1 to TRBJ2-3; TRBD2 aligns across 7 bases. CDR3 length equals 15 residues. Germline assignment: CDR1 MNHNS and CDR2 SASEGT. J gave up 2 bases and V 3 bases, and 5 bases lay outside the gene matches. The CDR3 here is CASSEAGDYTDTQYF. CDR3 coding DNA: TGTGCCAGCAGTGAGGCGGGGGACTACACAGATACGCAGTATTTT.

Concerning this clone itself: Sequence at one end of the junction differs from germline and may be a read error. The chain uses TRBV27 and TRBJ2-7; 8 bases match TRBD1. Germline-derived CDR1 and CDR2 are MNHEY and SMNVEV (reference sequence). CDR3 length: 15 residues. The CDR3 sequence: CASSLSGTGYYEQYF. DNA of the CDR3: TGTGCCAGCAGTCTATCCGGGACAGGCTACTACGAGCAGTACTTC.

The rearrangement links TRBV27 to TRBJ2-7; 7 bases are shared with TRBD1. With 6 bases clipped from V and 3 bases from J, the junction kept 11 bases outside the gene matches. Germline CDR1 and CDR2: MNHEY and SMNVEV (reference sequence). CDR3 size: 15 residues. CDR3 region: CASRARQGVDYEQYF. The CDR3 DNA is TGTGCCAGCAGGGCCCGGCAGGGGGTCGACTACGAGCAGTACTTC.

CDR3 DNA sequence: TGTGCCAGCAAAGGGCTTAACTATGGCTACACCTTC. It codes for CASKGLNYGYTF. This chain links TRBV7-8 with TRBJ1-2; D unclear. The CDR3 sequence is 12 residues long. V lost 7 bases, J lost 1 base, and 7 bases lay in between. Germline V gives CDR1 SGHVS, CDR2 FQNEAQ.

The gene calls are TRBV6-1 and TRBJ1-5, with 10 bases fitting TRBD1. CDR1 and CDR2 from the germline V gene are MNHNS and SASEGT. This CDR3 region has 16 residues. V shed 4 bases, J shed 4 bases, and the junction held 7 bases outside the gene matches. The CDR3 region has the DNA TGTGCCAGCAGTGGTTCGACAGGGGGCCCGAATCAGCCCCAGCATTTT. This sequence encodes CASSGSTGGPNQPQHF.

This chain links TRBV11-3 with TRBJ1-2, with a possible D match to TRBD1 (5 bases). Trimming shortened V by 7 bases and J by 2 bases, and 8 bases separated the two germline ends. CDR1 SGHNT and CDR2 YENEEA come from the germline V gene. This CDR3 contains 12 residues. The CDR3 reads CASTGGNYGYTF. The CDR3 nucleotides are TGTGCCAGCACTGGGGGAAACTATGGCTACACCTTC.

CDR3: CASSQELADSYEQYF. CDR3 DNA: TGTGCCAGCAGCCAAGAACTAGCGGATTCCTACGAGCAGTACTTC. The rearrangement uses TRBV14 and TRBJ2-7; 8 positions match TRBD2. The CDR3 loop spans 15 amino acids. The V segment lost 0 bases and the J segment 1 base; nucleotides outside the gene matches: 2. Per germline, CDR1 SGHDN and CDR2 FVKESK.

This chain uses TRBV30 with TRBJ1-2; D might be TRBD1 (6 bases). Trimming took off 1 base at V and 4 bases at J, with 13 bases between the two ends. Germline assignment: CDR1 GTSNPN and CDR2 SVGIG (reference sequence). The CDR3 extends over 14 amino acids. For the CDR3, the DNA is TGTGCCTGGAGTGGGCTAGGGGGATTCTATGGCTACACCTTC. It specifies CAWSGLGGFYGYTF.